The 16 T cell receptor beta chains below were found in one sample sequenced in a study of chemoradiotherapy in HPV16-positive cancers. The assay was immunoSEQ multiplex PCR, and TCRdb's table has in-frame clones only and misses some. The top ten clones hold 10% of a sample with 8,300 or so clones, 60% to 75% of them seen once. Material: tumor tissue, obtained from a patient who underwent chemoradiotherapy. These receptors were obtained from a human donor with HPV-associated anogenital cancer.

This clone was counted between two and nine times. J is TRBJ2-3 and V is TRBV11-2, with TRBD2 matching over 7 bases. Germline assignment: CDR1 SGHAT and CDR2 FQNNGV. Trimming at V came to 6 bases and at J to 0 bases, leaving 18 bases not matched to a gene. This CDR3 has 19 residues. CDR3 residues: CASRGPGTMRGASTDTQYF. The DNA for the CDR3 is TGTGCCAGCAGGGGACCCGGGACTATGAGGGGTGCTAGCACAGATACGCAGTATTTT.

This clone was counted a single time. The V gene is TRBV6-6, the J gene TRBJ2-4; the match to TRBD1 covers 10 bases. With V trimmed by 4 bases and J by 4 bases, 4 bases remained unmatched. The CDR3 loop spans 15 amino acids. Germline V gives CDR1 MNHNY, CDR2 SVGAGI (reference sequence). CDR3 in DNA: TGTGCCAGCAGTTCCCCGGGACAGGGGAAAAACATTCAGTACTTC. This sequence encodes CASSSPGQGKNIQYF.

V is TRBV6-4 and J is TRBJ2-1; TRBD2 matches 7 bases. CDR1 and CDR2 from the germline V gene are MRHNA and SNTAGT. With 8 bases clipped from V and 5 bases from J, the junction kept 9 bases outside the gene matches. This CDR3 has 14 amino acids. The CDR3 DNA reads as TGTGCCAGCGACGATCGGAGCGGGGACAATGAGCAGTTCTTC. The encoded protein is CASDDRSGDNEQFF.

The rearrangement uses TRBV7-9 and TRBJ2-7; D remains unclear. V dropped 1 base and J dropped 4 bases, with 5 bases sitting between them. CDR3 length equals 12 residues. Looked up from germline, CDR1 is SEHNR and CDR2 is FQNEAQ (reference sequence). The CDR3 region is CASSLEAYEQYF. In DNA, the CDR3 is TGTGCCAGCAGCTTAGAAGCTTACGAGCAGTACTTC.

This clone was observed once. DNA for the CDR3: TGTGCCTGGACCAGGTTCTTCTCTGGAAACACCATATATTTT. Its protein product is CAWTRFFSGNTIYF. The V and J genes are TRBV30 and TRBJ1-3; D gene unclear. V was pared by 4 bases and J by 0 bases, with 10 bases between. Germline V gene sequence: CDR1 GTSNPN, CDR2 SVGIG (reference sequence). The CDR3 spans 14 residues.

This clone has only one observation. This chain joins TRBV5-1 and TRBJ2-2; D may be TRBD1 or TRBD2 (5 bases each). The V gene's germline CDR1 is SGHRS and CDR2 YFSETQ. CDR3 length: 17 residues. The V end was cut by 2 bases, the J end by 2 bases, with 16 bases between. In DNA form, the CDR3 reads TGCGCCAGCAGCTTATCACCTGGGGGATCTAACACCGGGGAGCTGTTTTTT. It encodes CASSLSPGGSNTGELFF.

This clone was detected a few times. The rearrangement links TRBV5-4 to TRBJ2-3; weak D call: TRBD1 (6 bases). V was cut by 5 bases and J by 3 bases, with 10 bases left in between. Germline V lookup: CDR1 SGHNT, CDR2 YYREEE (reference sequence). This CDR3 has 13 amino acids. The CDR3 coding sequence is TGTGCCAGCAGACCACAGGGTACAGATACGCAGTATTTT. It specifies CASRPQGTDTQYF.

The genes are TRBV10-2 and TRBJ2-1; TRBD2 matches 13 bases. Per germline, CDR1 WSHSY and CDR2 SAAADI. Germline trimming cut 4 bases from V and 8 bases from J; bases unmatched to any gene: 5. This CDR3 region has 15 residues. The chain's CDR3 is CASSGGLAGLDEQFF. The CDR3 DNA sequence: TGCGCCAGCAGTGGGGGACTAGCGGGACTTGATGAGCAGTTCTTC.

The chain is built from TRBV30 and TRBJ1-5; D remains ambiguous. Germline V gene data show CDR1 as GTSNPN and CDR2 as SVGIG (reference sequence). The length of the CDR3 is 16 residues. V was clipped by 0 bases and J by 1 base, with 13 bases between them. For the CDR3, the DNA is TGTGCCTGGAGTGTATGGCCCGAGAAGAGCAATCAGCCCCAGCATTTT. Protein product: CAWSVWPEKSNQPQHF. Complete variable domain (other parts from reference TRBV30 and TRBJ1-5): SQTIHQWPATLVQPVGSPLSLECTVEGTSNPNLYWYRQAAGRGLQLLFYSVGIGQISSEVPQNLSASRPQDRQFILSSKKLLLSDSGFYLCAWSVWPEKSNQPQHFGDGTRLSIL.

The rearrangement links TRBV5-5 to TRBJ2-3; D unclear. The germline gives CDR1 SGHKS, CDR2 YYEKEE (reference sequence). Trimming pared 2 bases from V and 0 bases from J, leaving 10 bases between. CDR3 length: 15 residues. CDR3 sequence (DNA): TGTGCCAGCAGCTTCCGGCCAGCTAGCACAGATACGCAGTATTTT. Its protein is CASSFRPASTDTQYF.

On this clone itself: A junction boundary mismatches the germline segment, possibly from a read error. J is TRBJ2-1 and V is TRBV10-3; tentatively, D is TRBD2 (5 bases). CDR3 length: 12 amino acids. Per germline, CDR1 ENHRY and CDR2 SYGVKD. The CDR3 region has the DNA TGTGCCAGCAGTCACCCGGGAAATGAGCAGTTCTTC. Protein sequence: CASSHPGNEQFF.

This clone has just a few counts. CDR3: CASSGQDGIQETQYF. The CDR3 nucleotides are TGTGCCAGTAGTGGTCAGGACGGTATACAAGAGACCCAGTACTTC. V gene TRBV19 combines with J gene TRBJ2-5; D unresolved. Between the trimmed V and J ends, which lost 5 bases and 2 bases, there was a span of 15 bases. CDR1 is LNHDA and CDR2 is SQIVND in the germline V gene (reference sequence). The CDR3 loop spans 15 amino acids.

V usage is TRBV14 and J usage is TRBJ2-7; a possible D gene is TRBD2 (6 bases). Germline V CDR1 and CDR2: SGHDN, FVKESK. The V end lost 0 bases, the J end lost 3 bases, and 15 bases lay between the germline ends. The CDR3 loop spans 16 amino acids. The chain's CDR3 is CASSQDMVGGNYEQYF. The CDR3 nucleotides read TGTGCCAGCAGCCAAGATATGGTGGGAGGCAACTACGAGCAGTACTTC.

The chain links TRBV9 to TRBJ2-1; 9 nucleotides match TRBD2. The length of the CDR3 is 14 residues. The J segment lost 9 bases and the V segment lost 3 bases, leaving 7 bases of the junction unmatched. Germline assignment: CDR1 SGDLS and CDR2 YYNGEE. The CDR3 DNA reads as TGTGCCAGCAGCGACCAGGGACTAGCCGGTGAGCAGTTCTTC. This gives the protein CASSDQGLAGEQFF.

This clone was seen more than once but under ten times. V gene TRBV7-9 combines with J gene TRBJ1-4; D gene uncertain. V dropped 5 bases and J dropped 7 bases, with 11 bases sitting between them. Germline assignment: CDR1 SEHNR and CDR2 FQNEAQ (reference sequence). CDR3 length equals 13 residues. In nucleotides, the CDR3 is TGTGCCAGCAGCGTTACTAACAGTGAAAAACTGTTTTTT. As protein: CASSVTNSEKLFF.

The chain has TRBV5-1 and TRBJ2-2; 12 nucleotides line up with TRBD2. V shed 4 bases, J shed 3 bases, and the junction held 10 bases outside the gene matches. This CDR3 contains 18 residues. Germline CDR1 is SGHRS and CDR2 is YFSETQ. This chain's CDR3 is CASSVASGRALDTGELFF. The CDR3 DNA sequence: TGCGCCAGCAGCGTGGCTAGCGGGAGGGCCTTGGACACCGGGGAGCTGTTTTTT.